The sequence of this TCR beta chain was determined in a study of blood T cell repertoires in COVID-19. At the level of the study: T cells, B-cell-depleted T cells, or PBMCs provided the cDNA or gDNA that served as material.

The CDR3 has 15 residues. Germline values: CDR1 MNHEY, CDR2 SVGEGT. Losses at the gene ends were 6 bases for V and 6 bases for J; bases not matched to a gene: 10. Clones were read by immunoSEQ multiplex PCR, and TCRdb kept only the in-frame ones, dropping some. The sample lists 300,000 to 400,000 clones; 89% were seen once. The chain joins TRBV6-2 or TRBV6-3 to TRBJ2-1; TRBD1 matches at 8 bases. Input material: PBMCs or T cells enriched from blood (not recorded which). This receptor was identified in a man in his sixties who had recovered from COVID-19. CDR3 region: CASSPQDRDSNEQFF. The DNA for the CDR3 is TGTGCCAGCAGCCCCCAGGACAGGGATAGCAATGAGCAGTTCTTC.